The 18 T cell receptor beta chains below all came from one sample that was sequenced in a study of Graves' ophthalmopathy and Graves' hyperthyroidism. RNA served as the template for amplifying TCR beta CDR3 regions. HTBI-primed first-round RT-PCR preceded second-round multiplex PCR. One entry per CDR3 protein results from TCRdb running MiXCR on the multiplex PCR reads. The sample yields about 420,000 distinct CDR3 sequences, over 20% seen once. Material for sequencing was peripheral blood. The receptors derive from a woman aged 18-35 years with stable Graves' hyperthyroidism.

The chain has TRBV28 and TRBJ2-7; 7 positions match TRBD2. CDR1 MDHEN and CDR2 SYDVKM come from the germline V gene. CDR3 length: 15 residues. V gave up 7 bases and J gave up 2 bases; unmatched junction bases: 11. In DNA, the CDR3 is TGTGCCAGCAATAAATGGGAGGGAAGGACCTACGAGCAGTACTTC. The encoded protein is CASNKWEGRTYEQYF.

This clonotype appeared a few times. Since no conserved phenylalanine or tryptophan closes the CDR3, a read error is the likely cause. The chain combines TRBV6-1 with TRBJ1-2; 9 nucleotides agree with TRBD1. Germline CDR1 is MNHNS and CDR2 is SASEGT. The CDR3 consists of 13 residues. V lost 8 bases to trimming and J lost 8 bases; unmatched junction nucleotides: 9. The CDR3 reads CASCPGQGLGYTV. The CDR3 nucleotides are TGTGCCAGCTGCCCCGGACAGGGGCTGGGCTACACCGTC.

This rearrangement joins TRBV7-6 to TRBJ2-7; D perhaps matches TRBD1 (6 bases). V was cut by 4 bases and J by 7 bases, with 20 bases left in between. Germline V gene lookup returns CDR1 SGHVS and CDR2 FNYEAQ. This CDR3 is 15 amino acids long. CDR3 coding DNA: TGTGCCAGCAGCTCCCAGATGGGGGCCCCGGATGAGCAGTACGTC. Its protein is CASSSQMGAPDEQYV.

In its sample, this clonotype was seen many times. The V call is TRBV2, the J call TRBJ2-7; 8 bases are shared with TRBD2. J lost 6 bases, V lost 5 bases, and 9 bases had no gene match. Per the germline V gene, CDR1 is SNHLY and CDR2 is FYNNEI. The CDR3 totals 14 residues. CDR3: CASSPFGLAAEQYF. The CDR3 DNA sequence: TGTGCCAGCAGTCCTTTCGGACTAGCAGCCGAGCAGTACTTC.

This clonotype appeared many times. The gene calls are TRBV5-5 and TRBJ2-4; a weak D match, TRBD2 (6 bases). V dropped 4 bases and J dropped 7 bases, with 18 bases sitting between them. The CDR3 has 15 residues. CDR1 SGHKS and CDR2 YYEKEE come from the germline V gene (reference sequence). The CDR3 nucleotides read TGTGCCAGCAGCGCCCTGGACGGGGGTCCTAACATTCAGTACTTC. Translation: CASSALDGGPNIQYF.

This clonotype has a handful of counts. CDR3 bases: TGTGCCACCAGTGACCCTGGGACCAACCAAGAGACCCAGTACTTC. This sequence encodes CATSDPGTNQETQYF. The chain recombines TRBV24-1 with TRBJ2-5; D is perhaps TRBD1 or TRBD2 (5 bases each). This CDR3 has 15 residues. Looked up from germline, CDR1 is KGHDR and CDR2 is SFDVKD. V was shortened by 4 bases and J by 0 bases, with 11 bases between the two germline ends.

This clonotype has a count of ten or more. The rearrangement links TRBV20-1 to TRBJ1-2, with D unresolved. Trimming stripped 3 bases from V and 10 bases from J, with 18 bases between. Looked up from germline, CDR1 is DFQATT and CDR2 is SNEGSKA (reference sequence). The CDR3 length is 13 residues. The CDR3 sequence: CSASREEIRVYTF. As DNA, the CDR3 is TGCAGTGCTAGTCGAGAGGAGATTCGGGTCTACACCTTC.

This clonotype has at least ten counts. This chain links TRBV24-1 with TRBJ1-3; tentatively, D is TRBD1 (5 bases). Between the trimmed V and J ends, which lost 2 bases and 0 bases, there was a span of 13 bases. Germline CDR1 reads KGHDR; CDR2 reads SFDVKD. This CDR3 contains 17 residues. This chain's CDR3 is CATSDWRGNYSGNTIYF. CDR3 sequence (DNA): TGTGCCACCAGTGATTGGCGGGGGAACTACTCTGGAAACACCATATATTTT.

This clonotype came up many times. The gene calls are TRBV7-8 and TRBJ2-5; 9 bases are shared with TRBD2. J was trimmed by 2 bases and V by 1 base; bases with no gene match: 5. This CDR3 contains 16 residues. Germline CDR1 reads SGHVS; CDR2 reads FQNEAQ. In DNA form, the CDR3 reads TGTGCCAGCAGCTTAGTGGGCGGGGGGGGGCAAGAGACCCAGTACTTC. Its protein is CASSLVGGGGQETQYF.

This clonotype was counted ten times or more. This chain connects TRBV5-1 to TRBJ2-2; 7 bases align to TRBD2. Germline assignment: CDR1 SGHRS and CDR2 YFSETQ. This CDR3 region has 15 residues. The ends lost 4 bases at V and 6 bases at J; junction bases unmatched: 9. CDR3 residues: CASSLGGRGAGELFF. The CDR3 nucleotides read TGCGCCAGCAGCCTGGGGGGGAGAGGAGCCGGGGAGCTGTTTTTT.

The chain recombines TRBV28 with TRBJ2-2; D is uncertain. The CDR3 contains 14 residues. V dropped 6 bases and J dropped 5 bases, with 13 bases sitting between them. Germline assignment: CDR1 MDHEN and CDR2 SYDVKM. CDR3 DNA: TGTGCCAGCAGCTATGTCCCCAGGACCGGGGAGCTGTTTTTT. Residues: CASSYVPRTGELFF.

This rearrangement joins TRBV6-1 to TRBJ2-2; D remains ambiguous. Germline CDR1 reads MNHNS; CDR2 reads SASEGT. V lost 10 bases and J lost 4, with 13 bases in between. The CDR3 sequence is 13 residues long. The chain's CDR3 is CAIRPVGTGELFF. CDR3 nucleotide sequence: TGTGCCATCAGACCCGTGGGCACCGGGGAGCTGTTTTTT.

This clonotype was counted many times. The chain recombines TRBV5-1 with TRBJ2-7, with 9 nucleotides matching TRBD2. This CDR3 region has 15 residues. The germline CDR1 and CDR2 sequences are SGHRS and YFSETQ. The V and J ends lost 1 base and 2 bases, in that order; junction bases with no gene match: 4. The CDR3 sequence: CASSLWLAGPYEQYF. The CDR3 bases are TGCGCCAGCAGCTTGTGGCTAGCGGGACCCTACGAGCAGTACTTC.

A note on this clonotype: A much larger clone is a single base away; this may be a read error. The chain has TRBV15 and TRBJ1-1; 9 bases are a match to TRBD1. Germline assignment: CDR1 LNHNV and CDR2 YYDKDF (reference sequence). This CDR3 contains 16 residues. The CDR3 spells CATSRESGTGPTEACF. DNA of the CDR3: TGTGCCACCAGCAGAGAATCAGGGACAGGGCCCACTGAAGCTTGCTTT.

This clonotype was recorded at least ten times. The CDR3 nucleotides are TGTGCCAGCAAACGTGACAGGGGAAGCAATCAGCCCCAGCATTTT. This codes for CASKRDRGSNQPQHF. This rearrangement joins TRBV2 to TRBJ1-5, with 8 bases matching TRBD1. The CDR3 consists of 15 residues. Trimming took 7 bases from V and 1 from J; bases not matched to a gene: 6. In germline, CDR1 is SNHLY, CDR2 FYNNEI.

In this sample, this clonotype turned up many times. V is TRBV20-1 and J is TRBJ2-5, with D possibly being TRBD2 (5 bases). The CDR3 loop spans 13 amino acids. V dropped 5 bases and J dropped 1 base, with 11 bases sitting between them. Germline values: CDR1 DFQATT, CDR2 SNEGSKA (reference sequence). The CDR3, as DNA: TGCAGTGCTGAAGGACTCTCCCAAGAGACCCAGTACTTC. Translated, it gives CSAEGLSQETQYF.

This clonotype was observed at least ten times. The chain is built from TRBV7-2 and TRBJ2-7, with 10 bases that match TRBD2. The CDR3 is 14 residues long. The germline V gene has CDR1 SGHTA and CDR2 FQGNSA. With 5 bases clipped from V and 2 bases from J, the junction kept 3 bases outside the gene matches. The CDR3 loop is CASSQTSGAYEQYF. CDR3 coding DNA: TGTGCCAGCAGCCAAACTAGCGGGGCCTACGAGCAGTACTTC.

V is TRBV4-3 and J is TRBJ2-7; possibly TRBD1 or TRBD2 for D (5 bases each). This CDR3 spans 15 amino acids. V was trimmed by 3 bases and J by 4 bases, leaving 16 bases between them. Germline CDR1 and CDR2: LGHNA and YSLEER. The DNA for the CDR3 is TGCGCCAGCAGCCACGCTATGGGGGAGATGTACGAGCAGTACTTC. Translation: CASSHAMGEMYEQYF.